The T cell receptor (beta chain) described here comes from a study of post-analysis software for immune sequencing data. Study-level findings and limits: Elevated frequency relative to controls characterized roughly five TRBV segments in patients, TRBV5-6, TRBV5-1 and TRBV20-1 among them.

For this clonotype: What it binds is not known.

This CDR3 comprises 18 residues. From germline, CDR1 is SGHTA and CDR2 FQGNSA. Losses at the gene ends were 3 bases for V and 4 bases for J; bases not matched to a gene: 12. Prepared TCR beta cDNA libraries contained unique molecular identifiers. One entry per CDR3 protein results from TCRdb running MiXCR on the PCR reads. The sample lists approximately 770,000 distinct CDR3 sequences, about 45% occurring once. The sample consisted of blood. The gene calls are TRBV7-2 and TRBJ1-1, with TRBD1 matching over 12 bases. The source is a girl aged 10-17 years with multiple sclerosis. The CDR3, as DNA: TGTGCCAGCAGCTTGGCCCCCGGGACAGGGGGCGGGAGCACTGAAGCTTTCTTT. Amino acid sequence: CASSLAPGTGGGSTEAFF.